The T cell receptor beta chain under discussion was sequenced for a study of T cell responses to AZD1222 COVID-19 vaccine. On this clone itself: Its antigen is as yet unknown.

V shed 8 bases, J shed 5 bases, and the junction held 12 bases outside the gene matches. The CDR3 consists of 16 residues. Germline V gene lookup returns CDR1 MNHEY and CDR2 SMNVEV (reference sequence). Study conclusions and caveats: Unmutated variant regions are reportedly the target of nearly half of TCRs that are spike-specific. Repertoires were obtained only post-peak T cell response.

The table came from immunoSEQ multiplex PCR; TCRdb's copy has only in-frame clones and leaves some out. The table lists more than 250,000 clones, more than 80% of them singletons. The chain has TRBV27 and TRBJ2-2; TRBD2 aligns across 9 bases. The clonotype comes from an adult in good health. Sample: peripheral blood, taken on day 0 of AZD1222 vaccination. The CDR3: CASSPGATSGTGELFF. The CDR3 DNA follows: TGTGCCAGCTCCCCCGGCGCGACTAGCGGAACCGGGGAGCTGTTTTTT.